These T cell receptor beta chains were read from a single sample in a study of tumor and adjacent non-tumor tissue in lung cancer. TCRdb re-called the multiplex PCR reads with MiXCR, one entry per CDR3 protein. The data show 100,000 to 120,000 distinct CDR3 sequences, over 70% seen once. The sequencing input was lung tumor tissue. All receptors come from a man between 65 and 79 years old with non-small cell lung cancer. Both conserved end residues are trimmed from each CDR3. A D gene is named only where the DNA matches it firmly. The size of a clone is reported for some rows only, either as once, few or many, or as a class for expanded clones.

clone_size: .; d_call: .; v_call: TRBV11-2; j_call: TRBJ1-4; cdr3_aa: ASSSRGGTNDKPF
clone_size: .; d_call: .; v_call: TRBV20-1; j_call: TRBJ1-2; cdr3_aa: SARSCPNYGYT
clone_size: .; d_call: TRBD2; v_call: TRBV4-2; j_call: TRBJ2-2; cdr3_aa: VSYELAGVGAGELF
clone_size: .; d_call: TRBD1; v_call: TRBV6-4; j_call: TRBJ1-2; cdr3_aa: ASSDTTGAGFLT
clone_size: .; d_call: TRBD2; v_call: TRBV20-1; j_call: TRBJ2-7; cdr3_aa: SASKVTSGSGWSYEQY
clone_size: .; d_call: .; v_call: TRBV11-3; j_call: TRBJ1-1; cdr3_aa: ASTRTGALTEAF
clone_size: .; d_call: TRBD1; v_call: TRBV12-3/TRBV12-4; j_call: TRBJ1-5; cdr3_aa: ASSPGQINQPQH
clone_size: .; d_call: .; v_call: TRBV7-9; j_call: TRBJ2-1; cdr3_aa: ASCPSGGGNNEQF
clone_size: .; d_call: .; v_call: TRBV28; j_call: TRBJ2-1; cdr3_aa: ATTFRQYNEQF
clone_size: .; d_call: .; v_call: TRBV11-2; j_call: TRBJ2-7; cdr3_aa: ASSPRASRGEQY
clone_size: .; d_call: TRBD1; v_call: TRBV10-3; j_call: TRBJ1-2; cdr3_aa: AISESGTGPYGYI
clone_size: .; d_call: .; v_call: TRBV4-1; j_call: .; cdr3_aa: TSSQALDNTQH
clone_size: .; d_call: TRBD1; v_call: TRBV5-6; j_call: TRBJ2-4; cdr3_aa: ASCATGTGLVGNFQY
clone_size: few; d_call: TRBD1; v_call: TRBV28; j_call: TRBJ2-3; cdr3_aa: ASSLTGAMGTDTQY
clone_size: .; d_call: .; v_call: TRBV7-8; j_call: TRBJ2-5; cdr3_aa: SSSIASSGTGGETQY
clone_size: .; d_call: .; v_call: TRBV11-2; j_call: TRBJ2-1; cdr3_aa: PSSLHVRDWASYNEHF
clone_size: once; d_call: .; v_call: TRBV10-2; j_call: TRBJ2-1; cdr3_aa: ASSEYPLVHEQF
clone_size: once; d_call: .; v_call: TRBV28; j_call: TRBJ1-5; cdr3_aa: ASSIQTQPQH
clone_size: .; d_call: TRBD1; v_call: TRBV29-1; j_call: TRBJ2-6; cdr3_aa: SVDTGGTGANILT
clone_size: .; d_call: .; v_call: TRBV29-1; j_call: TRBJ1-2; cdr3_aa: SAEEYVQGHTNYDYT
clone_size: .; d_call: .; v_call: TRBV19; j_call: TRBJ2-1; cdr3_aa: ATRGECSYNEQF
clone_size: many; d_call: TRBD2; v_call: TRBV30; j_call: TRBJ2-2; cdr3_aa: AAAGTKNTGELF
clone_size: once; d_call: TRBD2; v_call: TRBV29-1; j_call: TRBJ2-7; cdr3_aa: SVEGLAGSYEQY
clone_size: once; d_call: .; v_call: TRBV7-6; j_call: TRBJ2-4; cdr3_aa: ANSLAPSSAIQY
clone_size: .; d_call: .; v_call: TRBV12-3/TRBV12-4; j_call: TRBJ2-3; cdr3_aa: ATSLGQTDTQY
clone_size: .; d_call: .; v_call: TRBV6-1; j_call: TRBJ1-2; cdr3_aa: ASSSISNYGYA
clone_size: .; d_call: .; v_call: TRBV29-1; j_call: TRBJ1-2; cdr3_aa: SALPYLGPDNYGYA
clone_size: .; d_call: .; v_call: TRBV4-1; j_call: TRBJ1-1; cdr3_aa: ASNQDSMNAEAF
clone_size: few; d_call: .; v_call: TRBV15; j_call: TRBJ2-1; cdr3_aa: ATSRGQMGYNEQF
clone_size: .; d_call: .; v_call: TRBV6-5; j_call: TRBJ1-2; cdr3_aa: ASRPQTGGRGYYGYT
clone_size: .; d_call: .; v_call: TRBV20-1; j_call: TRBJ1-5; cdr3_aa: STQIPGDDQPRH
clone_size: few; d_call: TRBD1; v_call: TRBV5-1; j_call: TRBJ1-3; cdr3_aa: ASSRGQLGKTIY
clone_size: .; d_call: .; v_call: TRBV6-1; j_call: TRBJ2-1; cdr3_aa: PSSLNGNEQF
clone_size: .; d_call: .; v_call: TRBV6-2/TRBV6-3; j_call: TRBJ2-1; cdr3_aa: ASITAQGVSPQF
clone_size: .; d_call: TRBD2; v_call: TRBV11-1; j_call: TRBJ2-5; cdr3_aa: VSKTGGRQGTQY
clone_size: .; d_call: TRBD2; v_call: TRBV10-2; j_call: TRBJ2-2; cdr3_aa: ASSSRGGSDTGELF
clone_size: .; d_call: .; v_call: TRBV29-1; j_call: TRBJ1-2; cdr3_aa: SGTGNYDYT
clone_size: .; d_call: .; v_call: TRBV10-1; j_call: TRBJ2-3; cdr3_aa: ASSEGNGPSTYTQY
clone_size: .; d_call: .; v_call: TRBV12-3/TRBV12-4; j_call: TRBJ1-1; cdr3_aa: ASSFRDAHKAF
clone_size: .; d_call: .; v_call: TRBV11-1; j_call: TRBJ2-1; cdr3_aa: ASSPRPGEGPREQL
clone_size: .; d_call: TRBD1; v_call: TRBV6-5; j_call: TRBJ1-5; cdr3_aa: VTSQTGYSNQPQH
clone_size: once; d_call: TRBD1; v_call: TRBV4-2; j_call: TRBJ1-5; cdr3_aa: ARSPQGTGDQPQH
clone_size: .; d_call: .; v_call: TRBV11-2; j_call: TRBJ1-1; cdr3_aa: ASTRAGGNTEVI